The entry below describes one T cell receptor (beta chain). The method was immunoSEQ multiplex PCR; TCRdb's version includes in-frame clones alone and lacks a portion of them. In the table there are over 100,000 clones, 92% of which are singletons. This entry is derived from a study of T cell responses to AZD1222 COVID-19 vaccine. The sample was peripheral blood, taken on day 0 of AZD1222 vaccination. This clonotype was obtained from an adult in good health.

CDR3 bases: TGTGCCAGTAGTATCCCGGCCAGCCCTTATAGCAATCAGCCCCAGCATTTT. It is translated as CASSIPASPYSNQPQHF. The genes are TRBV19 and TRBJ1-5; D gene unclear. From germline, CDR1 is LNHDA and CDR2 SQIVND (reference sequence). The CDR3 totals 17 residues. The germline V and J ends were trimmed by 3 bases and 0 bases, with 15 bases remaining between them.